The 19 T cell receptor beta chains below come from one sample, sequenced in a study of cytomegalovirus exposure and HLA in healthy donors. Primers: 60 Vbeta forward and 13 Jbeta reverse. Profiled with immunoSEQ multiplex PCR; TCRdb holds only in-frame clones, not every one. In the table there are 100,000 to 150,000 clones, approximately 84% of which are singletons. The sample comprised PBMCs. The receptor set was obtained from a woman aged 18-29 years in good health and CMV-seronegative.

The chain is built from TRBV15 and TRBJ2-6; 7 nucleotides match TRBD2. Losses at the gene ends were 0 bases for V and 1 base for J; bases not matched to a gene: 6. Germline CDR1 is LNHNV and CDR2 is YYDKDF (reference sequence). The CDR3 totals 18 residues. The chain's CDR3 is CATSREPPGGSGANVLTF. In DNA, the CDR3 is TGTGCCACCAGCAGAGAACCCCCGGGGGGATCTGGGGCCAACGTCCTGACTTTC.

The sample holds a few counts of this clone. The chain has TRBV12-5 and TRBJ2-1, with a possible D match to TRBD2 (7 bases). Trimming stripped 5 bases from V and 4 bases from J, with 21 bases between. The CDR3 contains 17 residues. Germline loops: CDR1 LGHNT, CDR2 FRNRAP. CDR3 bases: TGTGCTAGTGGTCAGGGGTGGGATAGCGGGTTATACAATGAGCAGTTCTTC. This codes for CASGQGWDSGLYNEQFF.

This chain uses TRBV30 with TRBJ2-1, with 9 positions matching TRBD1. Germline V gene data show CDR1 as GTSNPN and CDR2 as SVGIG (reference sequence). CDR3 length equals 13 residues. Trimming cost V 5 bases and J 3 bases; bases outside gene matches: 2. The CDR3 DNA reads as TGTGCCTGGGGGGGACAGGGCTACAATGAGCAGTTCTTC. Protein product: CAWGGQGYNEQFF.

In its sample, this clone is medium-sized. The same CDR3 also results from other DNA sequences found in this sample. The chain is built from TRBV6-1 and TRBJ2-7; 10 bases fit TRBD2. V was pared by 1 base and J by 0 bases, with 0 bases of the junction left unmatched. CDR3 size: 15 residues. The germline gives CDR1 MNHNS, CDR2 SASEGT. The CDR3 DNA follows: TGTGCCAGCAGTGAAGGGACTAGCGGCTCCTACGAGCAGTACTTC. Its protein is CASSEGTSGSYEQYF.

V is TRBV7-8 and J is TRBJ1-1; 7 positions agree with TRBD1. Germline CDR1 reads SGHVS; CDR2 reads FQNEAQ. The CDR3 spans 15 residues. V lost 5 bases to trimming and J lost 0 bases; unmatched junction nucleotides: 6. The DNA for the CDR3 is TGTGCCAGCAGCCACCGGGACAGAATGAACACTGAAGCTTTCTTT. Encoded protein: CASSHRDRMNTEAFF.

The gene calls are TRBV4-2 and TRBJ1-1; D is unclear. CDR3 length: 14 amino acids. Germline CDR1 reads LGHNA; CDR2 reads YNFKEQ. Trimming removed 0 bases at V and 1 base at J, with 6 bases between. CDR3 in DNA: TGTGCCAGCAGCCAAGAAGCGGGGAACACTGAAGCTTTCTTT. This gives the protein CASSQEAGNTEAFF.

The J gene is TRBJ2-3, the V gene TRBV7-8; possible D gene TRBD2, 6 bases. V was clipped by 2 bases and J by 8 bases, with 17 bases between them. Germline-derived CDR1 and CDR2 are SGHVS and FQNEAQ. The CDR3 loop spans 15 amino acids. Here the CDR3 reads CASSLMTRALGTQYF. DNA for the CDR3: TGTGCCAGCAGCTTAATGACTAGGGCTTTGGGTACGCAGTATTTT.

The chain uses TRBV7-2 and TRBJ2-2; D might be TRBD2 (5 bases). Trimming took 5 bases from V and 3 from J, leaving 13 bases between them. Germline assignment: CDR1 SGHTA and CDR2 FQGNSA. The length of the CDR3 is 15 residues. The CDR3: CASSGGLPYTGELFF. Here the CDR3 DNA reads TGTGCCAGCAGCGGAGGACTCCCATACACCGGGGAGCTGTTTTTT.

The chain carries TRBV30 and TRBJ1-3, with D uncertain. Trimming shortened V by 0 bases and J by 0 bases, and 18 bases separated the two germline ends. Germline-derived CDR1 and CDR2 are GTSNPN and SVGIG (reference sequence). This CDR3 contains 18 residues. CDR3 loop: CAWSVPSLDTYSGNTIYF. Written as DNA, the CDR3 is TGTGCCTGGAGTGTACCCTCCCTTGACACGTACTCTGGAAACACCATATATTTT.

This clone has only one observation. The rearrangement links TRBV19 to TRBJ1-1; D is uncertain. This CDR3 spans 14 amino acids. V dropped 3 bases and J dropped 5 bases, with 13 bases sitting between them. Germline V gene data show CDR1 as LNHDA and CDR2 as SQIVND (reference sequence). The CDR3 DNA is TGTGCCAGTAGTATCGTATCTATTGATACTGAAGCTTTCTTT. It is translated as CASSIVSIDTEAFF.

This clone was counted between two and nine times. This chain uses TRBV25-1 with TRBJ1-1, with D possibly matching TRBD1 (6 bases). This CDR3 region has 16 residues. Trimming removed 7 bases from V and 4 bases from J, with 22 bases in between. Germline loops: CDR1 MGHDK, CDR2 SYGVNS. CDR3 nucleotide sequence: TGTGCCAGCACCCCCGGGGGCGCGGGGGGGAGCACTGAAGCTTTCTTT. It specifies CASTPGGAGGSTEAFF.

The CDR3 region is CASSLGQGLSGANVLTF. The CDR3 DNA is TGTGCCAGCAGCTTGGGGCAGGGCCTCTCTGGGGCCAACGTCCTGACTTTC. This rearrangement joins TRBV5-5 to TRBJ2-6; weak D call: TRBD1 (5 bases). Trimming left V 0 bases short and J 0 bases short, with 10 bases between. CDR1 is SGHKS and CDR2 is YYEKEE in the germline V gene (reference sequence). The CDR3 runs 17 residues.

The J gene is TRBJ2-1, the V gene TRBV7-6; 7 bases fit TRBD2. Germline assignment: CDR1 SGHVS and CDR2 FNYEAQ. The CDR3 loop spans 16 amino acids. V lost 4 bases to trimming and J lost 12 bases; unmatched junction nucleotides: 18. The CDR3 here is CASSSGRMGGSLGQFF. CDR3 coding DNA: TGTGCCAGCAGCTCCGGCCGGATGGGCGGGAGCCTTGGGCAGTTCTTC.

This clone appeared once. The chain joins TRBV25-1 to TRBJ2-7; unclear D gene. Germline V gene sequence: CDR1 MGHDK, CDR2 SYGVNS. The CDR3 has 13 amino acids. Deletions cut 4 bases from V and 2 bases from J, with 9 bases between. CDR3 loop: CASSGPAAYEQYF. In DNA form, the CDR3 reads TGTGCCAGCAGTGGACCGGCGGCCTACGAGCAGTACTTC.

The chain is built from TRBV6-4 and TRBJ2-3; TRBD2 aligns across 9 bases. This CDR3 is 16 amino acids long. Germline CDR1 is MRHNA and CDR2 is SNTAGT. Trimming cost V 0 bases and J 1 base; bases outside gene matches: 2. The CDR3 is CASSDSASGGTDTQYF. CDR3 sequence (DNA): TGTGCCAGCAGTGACTCGGCTAGCGGGGGCACAGATACGCAGTATTTT.

The rearrangement links TRBV10-3 to TRBJ2-1; D perhaps matches TRBD2 (5 bases). The CDR3 sequence is 14 residues long. The V gene's germline CDR1 is ENHRY and CDR2 SYGVKD. With 4 bases removed from V and 6 bases from J, the gap between germline ends came to 13 bases. CDR3 residues: CAISVIRGPNEQFF. DNA for the CDR3: TGTGCCATCAGTGTGATTCGCGGGCCCAATGAGCAGTTCTTC.

A note on this clone: At one of its ends the junction is not consistent with the germline gene, which may arise from a read error. The rearrangement links TRBV30 to TRBJ1-2; no firm D call. Germline V gives CDR1 GTSNPN, CDR2 SVGIG (reference sequence). The CDR3 runs 17 residues. The CDR3 DNA reads as TGTGTCTGGCGGCCTCGGTCGGGGTTTAGACCTAACTATGGCTACACCTTC. It codes for CVWRPRSGFRPNYGYTF. Complete variable domain (other parts from reference TRBV30 and TRBJ1-2): SQTIHQWPATLVQPVGSPLSLECTVEGTSNPNLYWYRQAAGRGLQLLFYSVGIGQISSEVPQNLSASRPQDRQFILSSKKLLLSDSGFYLCVWRPRSGFRPNYGYTFGSGTRLTVV.

The rearrangement uses TRBV4-2 and TRBJ2-2, with TRBD2 matching 8 bases. Germline V gives CDR1 LGHNA, CDR2 YNFKEQ. The V and J ends lost 1 base and 4 bases, in that order; junction bases with no gene match: 5. The CDR3 spans 16 residues. The CDR3: CASSQARAGGTGELFF. In DNA, the CDR3 is TGTGCCAGCAGCCAAGCGAGGGCGGGAGGCACCGGGGAGCTGTTTTTT.

CDR3 protein: CAWRSDGSLNEKLFF. The CDR3 bases are TGTGCCTGGAGGAGCGACGGGAGCCTTAATGAAAAACTGTTTTTT. The chain uses TRBV30 and TRBJ1-4; D gene ambiguous. V lost 3 bases and J lost 4, with 15 bases in between. The CDR3 contains 15 residues. Per germline, CDR1 GTSNPN and CDR2 SVGIG (reference sequence).